One sample yielded the 13 T cell receptor beta chains listed below, sequenced in a study of blood T cells in healthy people across ages. The second PCR ran about 6 to 12 cycles with a sample-barcoded 5' primer and J-beta primers. Each CDR3 protein is one row after TCRdb ran MiXCR on the 5' RACE reads. The sample lists 800,000 or so distinct CDR3 sequences; 25% were seen once. The same data also contributed to another study, on T cells of mothers and their children.

The source material was blood. The receptor set was obtained from a boy aged 5-17 years in good health.

The V call is TRBV28, the J call TRBJ2-3; 12 bases agree with TRBD2. V shed 5 bases, J shed 4 bases, and the junction held 7 bases outside the gene matches. The CDR3 is 16 amino acids. CDR1 and CDR2 (germline): MDHEN, SYDVKM. The CDR3 DNA follows: TGTGCCAGCAGTACCATGACTAGCGGGAGTCCAGATACGCAGTATTTT. This sequence encodes CASSTMTSGSPDTQYF.

This clonotype showed up just a few times. V and J are TRBV24-1 and TRBJ2-2; D is perhaps TRBD1 or TRBD2 (5 bases each). The CDR3 is made up of 16 amino acids. V was trimmed by 3 bases and J by 4 bases, leaving 14 bases between them. The V gene's germline CDR1 is KGHDR and CDR2 SFDVKD. The CDR3 coding sequence is TGTGCCACCAGTGATACCGTCTTTGGGGGCACCGGGGAGCTGTTTTTT. Translated, it gives CATSDTVFGGTGELFF.

The gene calls are TRBV20-1 and TRBJ1-2, with 9 nucleotides matching TRBD1. The germline gives CDR1 DFQATT, CDR2 SNEGSKA (reference sequence). There are 14 residues in the CDR3. V dropped 6 bases and J dropped 6; count of bases not matched to a gene: 11. CDR3: CSATPGQGAHGYTF. The CDR3 nucleotides are TGCAGTGCCACTCCGGGACAGGGTGCCCATGGCTACACCTTC.

This clonotype was seen a handful of times. The V and J genes are TRBV7-6 and TRBJ2-2; TRBD2 matches 8 bases. Trimming at V came to 5 bases and at J to 7 bases, leaving 6 bases not matched to a gene. Germline V CDR1 and CDR2: SGHVS, FNYEAQ. This CDR3 comprises 14 residues. The chain's CDR3 is CASSPGLAFGELFF. The CDR3 DNA reads as TGTGCCAGCAGCCCTGGACTAGCCTTCGGGGAGCTGTTTTTT.

This clonotype was seen at least ten times. The chain combines TRBV6-1 with TRBJ2-1; D uncertain. Trimming took off 4 bases at V and 1 base at J, with 5 bases between the two ends. This CDR3 has 13 residues. CDR1 is MNHNS, CDR2 SASEGT, per germline. The DNA for the CDR3 is TGTGCCAGCAGTGCTGGTTCCTACAATGAGCAGTTCTTC. The encoded protein is CASSAGSYNEQFF.

This chain connects TRBV2 to TRBJ1-4, with a possible D match to TRBD1 (6 bases). This CDR3 spans 14 amino acids. CDR1 and CDR2 (germline): SNHLY, FYNNEI. Trimming took 6 bases from V and 13 from J, leaving 21 bases between them. Here the CDR3 DNA reads TGTGCCAGCAGACAGGGCCAGGCCGTTGGTATACTGTTTTTT. Translated, it gives CASRQGQAVGILFF. The whole variable domain, remainder taken from reference TRBV2 and TRBJ1-4, is EPEVTQTPSHQVTQMGQEVILRCVPISNHLYFYWYRQILGQKVEFLVSFYNNEISEKSEIFDDQFSVERPDGSNFTLKIRSTKLEDSAMYFCASRQGQAVGILFFGSGTQLSVL.

V gene TRBV29-1 combines with J gene TRBJ2-5; D is possibly TRBD1 (6 bases). Germline values: CDR1 SQVTM, CDR2 ANQGSEA. The V gene lost 7 bases and the J gene lost 0 bases, with 18 bases spanning the gap. The CDR3 sequence is 15 residues long. The CDR3 here is CSARGGQSYQETQYF. Here the CDR3 DNA reads TGCAGCGCGAGGGGTGGACAGTCGTACCAAGAGACCCAGTACTTC.

A few counts support this clonotype. This rearrangement joins TRBV9 to TRBJ2-3, with a tentative D call TRBD2 (5 bases). Germline loops: CDR1 SGDLS, CDR2 YYNGEE. V lost 0 bases and J 2 bases, leaving 10 bases between the germline ends. The CDR3 has 15 residues. As DNA, the CDR3 is TGTGCCAGCAGCGTAGTATCTAGCCTCACAGATACGCAGTATTTT. Its protein is CASSVVSSLTDTQYF.

The V gene is TRBV7-3, the J gene TRBJ2-3; 10 nucleotides match TRBD2. This CDR3 contains 18 residues. The J segment lost 1 base and the V segment lost 2 bases, leaving 9 bases of the junction unmatched. Germline CDR1 and CDR2: SGHTA and FQGTGA. The CDR3 DNA follows: TGTGCCAGCAGCTTAGGGGGACTAGCGCCGACCGGCACAGATACGCAGTATTTT. Translation: CASSLGGLAPTGTDTQYF.

This clonotype was seen only a few times. The chain links TRBV20-1 to TRBJ1-5, with D hard to call. V was clipped by 6 bases and J by 2 bases, with 17 bases between them. The CDR3 has 15 amino acids. Germline V gene sequence: CDR1 DFQATT, CDR2 SNEGSKA (reference sequence). The CDR3: CSAVGGVWGNQPQHF. CDR3 sequence (DNA): TGCAGTGCGGTAGGCGGGGTGTGGGGCAATCAGCCCCAGCATTTT.

V is TRBV20-1 and J is TRBJ1-2; D not resolved. Germline CDR1 and CDR2: DFQATT and SNEGSKA (reference sequence). The CDR3 is 13 residues long. V gave up 3 bases and J gave up 2 bases, with 10 bases separating them. The CDR3 DNA sequence: TGCAGTGCTAGCCATCAGGAGAACTATGGCTACACCTTC. Translating gives CSASHQENYGYTF.

The rearrangement joins TRBV19 to TRBJ1-1; weak D call: TRBD1 (5 bases). The V gene's germline CDR1 is LNHDA and CDR2 SQIVND (reference sequence). The CDR3 is 16 amino acids. V gave up 3 bases and J gave up 5 bases, with 19 bases separating them. The CDR3 spells CASSINPGVGQTEAFF. CDR3 bases: TGTGCCAGTAGTATTAATCCCGGGGTAGGACAAACTGAAGCTTTCTTT.

The chain recombines TRBV30 with TRBJ2-1; TRBD1 might be the D (6 bases). The CDR3 spans 14 residues. Germline CDR1 reads GTSNPN; CDR2 reads SVGIG (reference sequence). V was pared by 3 bases and J by 3 bases, with 12 bases between. CDR3 residues: CAWRKAGDYNEQFF. DNA for the CDR3: TGTGCCTGGAGAAAGGCAGGGGACTACAATGAGCAGTTCTTC.